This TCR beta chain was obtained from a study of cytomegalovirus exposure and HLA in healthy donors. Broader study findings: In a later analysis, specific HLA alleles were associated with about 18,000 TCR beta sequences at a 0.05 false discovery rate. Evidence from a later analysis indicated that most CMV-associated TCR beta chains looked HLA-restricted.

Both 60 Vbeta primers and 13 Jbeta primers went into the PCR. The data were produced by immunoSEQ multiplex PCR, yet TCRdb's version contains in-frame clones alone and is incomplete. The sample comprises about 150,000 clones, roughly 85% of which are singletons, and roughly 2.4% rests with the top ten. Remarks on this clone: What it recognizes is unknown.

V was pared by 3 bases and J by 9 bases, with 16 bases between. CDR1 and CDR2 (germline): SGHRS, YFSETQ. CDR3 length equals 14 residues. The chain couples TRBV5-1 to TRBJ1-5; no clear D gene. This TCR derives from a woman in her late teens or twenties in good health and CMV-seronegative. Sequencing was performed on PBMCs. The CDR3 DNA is TGCGCCAGCAGCTCCGGCACCGCGGGCTTGCCCCAGCATTTT. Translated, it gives CASSSGTAGLPQHF.